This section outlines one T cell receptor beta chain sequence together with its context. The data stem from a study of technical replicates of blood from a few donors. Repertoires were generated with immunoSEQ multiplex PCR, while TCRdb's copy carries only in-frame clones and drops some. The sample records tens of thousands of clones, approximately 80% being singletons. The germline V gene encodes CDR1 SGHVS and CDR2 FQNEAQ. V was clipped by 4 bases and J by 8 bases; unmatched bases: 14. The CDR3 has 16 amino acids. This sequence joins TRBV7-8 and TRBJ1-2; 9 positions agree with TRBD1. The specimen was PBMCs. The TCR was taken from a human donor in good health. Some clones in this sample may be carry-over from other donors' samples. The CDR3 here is CASSSRARDREVGYTF. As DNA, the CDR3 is TGTGCCAGCAGCTCTCGGGCTCGGGACAGGGAGGTAGGCTACACCTTC.